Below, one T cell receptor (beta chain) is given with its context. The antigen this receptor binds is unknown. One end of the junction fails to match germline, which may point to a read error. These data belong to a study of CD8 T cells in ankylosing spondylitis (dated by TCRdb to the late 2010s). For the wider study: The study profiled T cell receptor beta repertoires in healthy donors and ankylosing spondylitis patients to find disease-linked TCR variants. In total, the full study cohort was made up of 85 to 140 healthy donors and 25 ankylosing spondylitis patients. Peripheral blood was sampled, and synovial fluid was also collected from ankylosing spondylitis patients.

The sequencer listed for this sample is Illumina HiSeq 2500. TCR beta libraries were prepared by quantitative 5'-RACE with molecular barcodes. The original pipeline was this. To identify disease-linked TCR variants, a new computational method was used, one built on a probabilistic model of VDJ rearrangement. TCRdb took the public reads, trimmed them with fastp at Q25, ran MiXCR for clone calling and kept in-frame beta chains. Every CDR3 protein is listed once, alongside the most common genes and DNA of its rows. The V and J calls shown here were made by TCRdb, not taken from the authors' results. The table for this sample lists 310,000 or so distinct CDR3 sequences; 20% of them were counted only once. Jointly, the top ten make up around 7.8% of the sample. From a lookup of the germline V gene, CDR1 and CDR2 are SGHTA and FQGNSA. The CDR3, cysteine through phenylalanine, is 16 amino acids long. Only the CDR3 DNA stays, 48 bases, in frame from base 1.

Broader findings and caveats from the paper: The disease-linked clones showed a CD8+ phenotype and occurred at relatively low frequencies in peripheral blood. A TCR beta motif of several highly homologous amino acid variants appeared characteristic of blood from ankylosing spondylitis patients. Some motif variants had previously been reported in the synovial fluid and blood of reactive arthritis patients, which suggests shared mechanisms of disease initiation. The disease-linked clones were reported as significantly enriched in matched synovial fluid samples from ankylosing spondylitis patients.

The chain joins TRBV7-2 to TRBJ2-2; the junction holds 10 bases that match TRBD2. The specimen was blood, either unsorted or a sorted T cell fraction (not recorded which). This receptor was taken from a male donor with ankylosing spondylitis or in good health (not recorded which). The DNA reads TGTGCCAGCAGCTTATTTACTAGCGGGAACTCCGGGGAGCTGTTTTTT. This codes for CASSLFTSGNSGELFF.